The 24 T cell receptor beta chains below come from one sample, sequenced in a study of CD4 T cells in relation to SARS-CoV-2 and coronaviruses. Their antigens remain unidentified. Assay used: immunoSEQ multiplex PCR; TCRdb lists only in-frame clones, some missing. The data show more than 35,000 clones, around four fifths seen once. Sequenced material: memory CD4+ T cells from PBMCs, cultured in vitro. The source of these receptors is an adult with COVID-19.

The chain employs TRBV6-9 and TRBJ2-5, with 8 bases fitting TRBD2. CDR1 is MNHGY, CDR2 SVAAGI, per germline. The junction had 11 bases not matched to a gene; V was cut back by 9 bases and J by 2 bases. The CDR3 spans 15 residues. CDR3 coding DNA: TGTGCCAGAAGACCCGACGGGGGGGAACAAGAGACCCAGTACTTC. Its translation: CARRPDGGEQETQYF.

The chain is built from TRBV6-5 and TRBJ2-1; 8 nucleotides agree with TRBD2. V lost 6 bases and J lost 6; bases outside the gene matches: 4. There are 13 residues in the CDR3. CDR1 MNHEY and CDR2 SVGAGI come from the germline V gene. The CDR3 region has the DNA TGTGCCAGCAGCCGCGGGGGGCTCAATGAGCAGTTCTTC. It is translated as CASSRGGLNEQFF.

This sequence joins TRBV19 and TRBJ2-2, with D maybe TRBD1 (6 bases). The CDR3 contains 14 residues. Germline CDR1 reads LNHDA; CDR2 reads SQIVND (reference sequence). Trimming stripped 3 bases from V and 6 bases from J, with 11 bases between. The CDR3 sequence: CASSIQQGSGELFF. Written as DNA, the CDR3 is TGTGCCAGTAGTATCCAACAGGGTTCCGGGGAGCTGTTTTTT.

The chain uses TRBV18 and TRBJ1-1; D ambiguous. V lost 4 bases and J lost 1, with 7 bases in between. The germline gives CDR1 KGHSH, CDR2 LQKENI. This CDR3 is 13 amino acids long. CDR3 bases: TGTGCCAGCTCACTTGACAAGAACACTGAAGCTTTCTTT. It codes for CASSLDKNTEAFF. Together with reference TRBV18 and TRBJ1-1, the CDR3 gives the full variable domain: NAGVMQNPRHLVRRRGQEARLRCSPMKGHSHVYWYRQLPEEGLKFMVYLQKENIIDESGMPKERFSAEFPKEGPSILRIQQVVRGDSAAYFCASSLDKNTEAFFGQGTRLTVV.

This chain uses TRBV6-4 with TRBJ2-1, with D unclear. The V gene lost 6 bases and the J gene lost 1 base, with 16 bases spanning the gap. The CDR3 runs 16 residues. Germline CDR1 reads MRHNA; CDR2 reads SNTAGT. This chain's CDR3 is CASSLRAGPSYNEQFF. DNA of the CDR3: TGTGCCAGCAGCCTAAGGGCCGGGCCTTCCTACAATGAGCAGTTCTTC.

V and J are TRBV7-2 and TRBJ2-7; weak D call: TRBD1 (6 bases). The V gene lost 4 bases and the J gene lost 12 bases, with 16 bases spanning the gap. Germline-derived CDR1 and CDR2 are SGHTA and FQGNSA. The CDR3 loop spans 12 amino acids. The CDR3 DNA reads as TGTGCCAGCAGCTATACACGACAGGAGTGGTACTTC. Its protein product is CASSYTRQEWYF.

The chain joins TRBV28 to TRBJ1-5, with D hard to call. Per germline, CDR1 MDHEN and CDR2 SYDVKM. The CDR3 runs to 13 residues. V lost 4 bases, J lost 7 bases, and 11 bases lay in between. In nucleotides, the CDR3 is TGTGCCAGCAGTTCCGGGCTGCGACAGCCCCAGCATTTT. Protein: CASSSGLRQPQHF.

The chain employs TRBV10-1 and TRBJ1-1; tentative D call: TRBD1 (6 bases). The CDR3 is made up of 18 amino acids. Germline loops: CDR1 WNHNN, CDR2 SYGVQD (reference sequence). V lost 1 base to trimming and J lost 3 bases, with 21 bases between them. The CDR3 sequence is CASSELVRGGRSYTEAFF. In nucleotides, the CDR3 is TGCGCCAGCAGTGAGTTGGTAAGGGGGGGCCGATCTTACACTGAAGCTTTCTTT.

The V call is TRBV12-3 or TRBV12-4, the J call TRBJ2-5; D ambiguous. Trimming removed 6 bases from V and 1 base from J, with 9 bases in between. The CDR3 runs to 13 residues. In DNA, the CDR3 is TGTGCCAGCAGCCTCGGGTTCCAAGAGACCCAGTACTTC. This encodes CASSLGFQETQYF.

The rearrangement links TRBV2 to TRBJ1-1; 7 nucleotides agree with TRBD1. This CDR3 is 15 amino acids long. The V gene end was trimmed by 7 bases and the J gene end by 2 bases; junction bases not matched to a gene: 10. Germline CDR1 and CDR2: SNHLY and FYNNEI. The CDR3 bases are TGTGCCAGCACTTACGCCGGGACAGCAAACACTGAAGCTTTCTTT. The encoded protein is CASTYAGTANTEAFF.

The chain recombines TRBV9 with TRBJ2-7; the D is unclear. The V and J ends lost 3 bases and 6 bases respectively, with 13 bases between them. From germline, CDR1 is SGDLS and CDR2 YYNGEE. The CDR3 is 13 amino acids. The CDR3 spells CASSGAGLGEQYF. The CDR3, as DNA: TGTGCCAGCAGCGGTGCAGGTCTCGGCGAGCAGTACTTC.

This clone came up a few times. CDR3 nucleotides: TGTGCCAGCTCACCGGGGAGGACTAATCAGCCCCAGCATTTT. Protein sequence: CASSPGRTNQPQHF. The J gene is TRBJ1-5, the V gene TRBV18; the D is unclear. V was trimmed by 3 bases and J by 4 bases, leaving 10 bases between them. Germline CDR1 and CDR2: KGHSH and LQKENI. The CDR3 consists of 14 residues. Looking up the rest from reference TRBV18 and TRBJ1-5 gives the full variable domain: NAGVMQNPRHLVRRRGQEARLRCSPMKGHSHVYWYRQLPEEGLKFMVYLQKENIIDESGMPKERFSAEFPKEGPSILRIQQVVRGDSAAYFCASSPGRTNQPQHFGDGTRLSIL.

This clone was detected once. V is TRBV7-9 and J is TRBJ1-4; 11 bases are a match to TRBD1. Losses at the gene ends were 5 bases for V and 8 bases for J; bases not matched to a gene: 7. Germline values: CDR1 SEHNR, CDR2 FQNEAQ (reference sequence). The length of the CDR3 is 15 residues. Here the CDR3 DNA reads TGTGCCAGCAGCCCCGGACAGGGGGCCCGCGAAAAACTGTTTTTT. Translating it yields CASSPGQGAREKLFF.

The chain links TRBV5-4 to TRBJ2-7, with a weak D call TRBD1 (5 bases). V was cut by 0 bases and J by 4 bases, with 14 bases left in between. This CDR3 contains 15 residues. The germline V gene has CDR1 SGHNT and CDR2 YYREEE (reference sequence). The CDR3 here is CASSLEPGQGYEQYF. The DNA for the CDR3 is TGTGCCAGCAGCTTGGAACCAGGTCAGGGATACGAGCAGTACTTC.

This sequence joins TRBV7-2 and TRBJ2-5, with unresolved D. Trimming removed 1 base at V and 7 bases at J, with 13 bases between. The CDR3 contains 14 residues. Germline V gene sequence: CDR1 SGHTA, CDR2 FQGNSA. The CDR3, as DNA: TGTGCCAGCAGCTTAGAAGTCGGCCCGGGGACCCAGTACTTC. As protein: CASSLEVGPGTQYF.

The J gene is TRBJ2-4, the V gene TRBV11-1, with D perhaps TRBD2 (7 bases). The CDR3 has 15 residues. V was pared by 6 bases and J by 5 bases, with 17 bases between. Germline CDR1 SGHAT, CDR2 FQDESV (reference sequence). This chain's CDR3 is CASSWWQGGENIQYF. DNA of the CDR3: TGTGCCAGCAGTTGGTGGCAAGGGGGGGAAAACATTCAGTACTTC.

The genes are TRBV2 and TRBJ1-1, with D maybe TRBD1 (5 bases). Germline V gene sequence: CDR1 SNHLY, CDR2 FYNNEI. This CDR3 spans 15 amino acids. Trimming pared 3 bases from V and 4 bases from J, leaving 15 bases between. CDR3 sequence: CASSEGRGEVTEAFF. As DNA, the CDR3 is TGTGCCAGCAGTGAGGGGCGCGGGGAGGTCACTGAAGCTTTCTTT.

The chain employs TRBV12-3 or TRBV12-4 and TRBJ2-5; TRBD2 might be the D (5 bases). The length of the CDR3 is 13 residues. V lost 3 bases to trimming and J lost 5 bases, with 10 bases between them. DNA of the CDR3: TGTGCCAGCAGTTTGGGCCGGGGTGAGACCCAGTACTTC. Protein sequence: CASSLGRGETQYF.

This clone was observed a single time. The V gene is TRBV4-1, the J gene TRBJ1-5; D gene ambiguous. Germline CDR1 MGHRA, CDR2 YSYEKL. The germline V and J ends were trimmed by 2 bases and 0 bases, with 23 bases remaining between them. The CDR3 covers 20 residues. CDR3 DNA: TGCGCCAGCAGCCAAAGAGATATATATCGGGGTTTCTATAGCAATCAGCCCCAGCATTTT. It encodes CASSQRDIYRGFYSNQPQHF.

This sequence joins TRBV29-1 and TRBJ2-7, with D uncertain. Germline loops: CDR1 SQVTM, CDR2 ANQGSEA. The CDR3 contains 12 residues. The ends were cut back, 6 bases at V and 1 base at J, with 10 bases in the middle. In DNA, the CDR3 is TGCAGCGTCGTGGATGGGTCCTACGAGCAGTACTTC. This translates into CSVVDGSYEQYF.

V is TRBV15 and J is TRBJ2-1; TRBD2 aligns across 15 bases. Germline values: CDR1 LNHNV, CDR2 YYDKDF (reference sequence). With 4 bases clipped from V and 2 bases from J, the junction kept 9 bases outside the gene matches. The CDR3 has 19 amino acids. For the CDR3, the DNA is TGTGCCACCAGCAACGGAGGGACTAGCGGGAGGTCCCCCTACAATGAGCAGTTCTTC. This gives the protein CATSNGGTSGRSPYNEQFF. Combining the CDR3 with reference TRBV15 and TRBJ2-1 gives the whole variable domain DAMVIQNPRYQVTQFGKPVTLSCSQTLNHNVMYWYQQKSSQAPKLLFHYYDKDFNNEADTPDNFQSRRPNTSFCFLDIRSPGLGDTAMYLCATSNGGTSGRSPYNEQFFGPGTRLTVL.

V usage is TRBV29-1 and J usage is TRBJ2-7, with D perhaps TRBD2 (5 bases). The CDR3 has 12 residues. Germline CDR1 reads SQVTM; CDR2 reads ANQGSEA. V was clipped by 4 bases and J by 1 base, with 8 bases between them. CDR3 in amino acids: CSVGRGSYEQYF. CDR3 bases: TGCAGCGTTGGTCGAGGGTCCTACGAGCAGTACTTC.

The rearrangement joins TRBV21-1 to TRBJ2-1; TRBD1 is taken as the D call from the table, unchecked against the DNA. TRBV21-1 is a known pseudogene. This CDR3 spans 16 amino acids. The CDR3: CASSAWDRAVYNEQFF. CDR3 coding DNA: TGTGCCAGCAGCGCCTGGGACAGGGCAGTCTACAATGAGCAGTTCTTC.

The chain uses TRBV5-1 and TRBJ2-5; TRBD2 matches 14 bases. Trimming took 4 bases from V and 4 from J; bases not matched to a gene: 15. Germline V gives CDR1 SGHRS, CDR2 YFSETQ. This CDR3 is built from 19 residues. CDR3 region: CASSPEQGLAGAFGETQYF. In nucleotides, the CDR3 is TGCGCCAGCAGCCCCGAACAGGGACTAGCGGGAGCGTTCGGAGAGACCCAGTACTTC.